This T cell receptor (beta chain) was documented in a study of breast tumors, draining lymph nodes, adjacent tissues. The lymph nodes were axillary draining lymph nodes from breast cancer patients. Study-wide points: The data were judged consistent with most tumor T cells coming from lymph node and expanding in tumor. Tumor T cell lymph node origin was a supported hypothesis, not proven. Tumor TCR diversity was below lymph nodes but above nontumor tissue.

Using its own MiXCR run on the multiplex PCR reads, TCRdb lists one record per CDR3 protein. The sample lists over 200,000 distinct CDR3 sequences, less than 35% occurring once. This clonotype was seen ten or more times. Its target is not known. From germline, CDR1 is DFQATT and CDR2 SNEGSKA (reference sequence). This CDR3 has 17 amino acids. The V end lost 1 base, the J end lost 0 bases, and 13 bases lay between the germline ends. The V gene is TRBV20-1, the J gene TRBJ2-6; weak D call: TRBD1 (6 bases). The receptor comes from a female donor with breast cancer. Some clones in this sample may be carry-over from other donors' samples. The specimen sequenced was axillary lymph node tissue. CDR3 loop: CSARASGDLSGANVLTF. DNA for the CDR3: TGCAGTGCTAGAGCTTCAGGGGATCTCTCTGGGGCCAACGTCCTGACTTTC.